The sequence of this T cell receptor (beta chain) was determined in a study of OX40 agonist ivuxolimab in advanced cancers. Study overall: With ivuxolimab, an agonistic anti-OX40 (CD134) antibody, patients were treated. Administration of intravenous ivuxolimab to patients occurred every 2 weeks at 0.01 to 10 mg/kg.

Remarks on this clone: Its specificity is unknown.

Study-wide results and limits: Antigen specificity remained undetermined for the expanded peripheral T cells. At 0.1-3.0 mg/kg, partial responders had clonal expansion among the lowest observed.

Assay: immunoSEQ multiplex PCR; the TCRdb copy retains only in-frame clones and omits some. The data show about 97,000 clones, 70% to 90% seen once. Here the sequenced sample was CD4+ or CD8+ T cells sorted from blood, taken in a trial of the OX40 agonist ivuxolimab. The sequence derives from an adult with an advanced solid tumor such as melanoma, head and neck, liver or kidney cancer.

This CDR3 reads CASTRGDLSNQPQHF. The CDR3 nucleotides read TGTGCCAGTACCCGGGGAGACCTGAGCAATCAGCCCCAGCATTTT. This chain links TRBV19 with TRBJ1-5; unclear D gene. Germline assignment: CDR1 LNHDA and CDR2 SQIVND (reference sequence). With 7 bases removed from V and 1 base from J, the gap between germline ends came to 14 bases. The CDR3 is 15 amino acids.